The count of the clone carrying this T cell receptor beta chain is one. This specimen belongs to a study of blood T cell repertoires in COVID-19. Across the whole study: T cells, B-cell-depleted T cells, or PBMCs supplied cDNA or gDNA.

Germline trimming cut 6 bases from V and 5 bases from J; bases unmatched to any gene: 3. Germline-derived CDR1 and CDR2 are WSHSY and SAAADI. The CDR3 has 12 residues. Methods used by the authors: It was from reference gene primer amplification that nucleated cell counts were estimated. Using immunoSEQ multiplex PCR, the repertoire was profiled, and TCRdb retains in-frame clones only, with some absent. That table furnishes V, J and clone size, whereas the DNA furnished D and trimming. The sample has about 170,000 clones; roughly 85% are singletons. This clonotype was obtained from an elderly woman with acute or convalescent COVID-19. This sequence joins TRBV10-2 and TRBJ2-5; 7 bases line up with TRBD1. Sequencing input: peripheral blood. The CDR3: CASRQQGETQYF. For the CDR3, the DNA is TGCGCCAGCAGACAACAGGGGGAGACCCAGTACTTC.